The 6 T cell receptor beta chains listed next were all sequenced from one sample in a study of blood T cell repertoires in COVID-19. Profiling relied on immunoSEQ multiplex PCR, and the TCRdb table lists in-frame clones only, not all of them. The data show about 240,000 clones, about 83% seen once. Material for sequencing was peripheral blood. The receptors originated from a man aged 30 to 39 who had recovered from COVID-19.

This chain joins TRBV28 and TRBJ2-1, with 8 positions matching TRBD2. This CDR3 region has 15 residues. Germline V gives CDR1 MDHEN, CDR2 SYDVKM. Unmatched junction bases numbered 11, after V lost 8 bases and J lost 5 bases. CDR3 in amino acids: CASGSGAGVDNEQFF. CDR3 DNA sequence: TGTGCCAGCGGATCTGGAGCGGGGGTTGACAATGAGCAGTTCTTC.

The chain joins TRBV11-2 to TRBJ1-2, with D unclear. The CDR3 contains 17 residues. Germline assignment: CDR1 SGHAT and CDR2 FQNNGV. Trimming cost V 0 bases and J 7 bases, with 21 bases left between them. CDR3 coding DNA: TGTGCCAGCAGCTTAGAAACCCCCCCCGGGTACCTCCTTGGCTACACCTTC. Protein product: CASSLETPPGYLLGYTF.

The chain combines TRBV5-1 with TRBJ2-7; 9 bases agree with TRBD1. The germline V gene encodes CDR1 SGHRS and CDR2 YFSETQ. The CDR3 has 15 amino acids. J lost 3 bases, V lost 3 bases, and 7 bases had no gene match. Here the CDR3 DNA reads TGCGCCAGCAGCTCCTCCGGGACAGGGTTCTACGAGCAGTACTTC. Protein product: CASSSSGTGFYEQYF.

The CDR3 nucleotides are TGCGCCAGCAGCCAAGATGGGAGGGGCGGCAATCAGCCCCAGCATTTT. This gives the protein CASSQDGRGGNQPQHF. The gene calls are TRBV4-1 and TRBJ1-5; TRBD1 might be the D (5 bases). CDR3 size: 16 residues. CDR1 is MGHRA and CDR2 is YSYEKL in the germline V gene. V lost 0 bases and J 2 bases, leaving 11 bases between the germline ends.

CDR3 bases: TGCGCCAGCAGCTTGGGAGGGGGCCGGGTGGATACGCAGTATTTT. It yields the protein CASSLGGGRVDTQYF. The V and J genes are TRBV5-1 and TRBJ2-3; 7 bases agree with TRBD1. Looked up from germline, CDR1 is SGHRS and CDR2 is YFSETQ. The CDR3 has 15 amino acids. Trimming at V came to 0 bases and at J to 6 bases, leaving 7 bases not matched to a gene.

The chain has TRBV5-1 and TRBJ2-2; D not resolved. CDR1 and CDR2 (germline): SGHRS, YFSETQ. Trimming left V 4 bases short and J 5 bases short, with 12 bases between. CDR3 length: 14 amino acids. The CDR3 sequence: CASSADLRTGELFF. The DNA for the CDR3 is TGCGCCAGCAGCGCCGACCTCAGGACCGGGGAGCTGTTTTTT.